The rows below give T cell receptor beta chains drawn from one sample of a study of T cell responses to AZD1222 COVID-19 vaccine. Measured with immunoSEQ multiplex PCR; TCRdb has only the in-frame clones, and not every one. The sample lists tens of thousands of clones, approximately 88% occurring once. The material was peripheral blood, obtained on day 0 of MenACWY control vaccination. The receptors here all came from an adult in good health. Both conserved end residues are trimmed from each CDR3. Size is stated for part of the rows, as once, few or many counts, or as a class when the clone is expanded.

clone_size v_call cdr3_aa
. TRBV7-9 ASSLLVAGSYEQY
. TRBV12-3/TRBV12-4 ASITGGWEKLF
. TRBV13 ASSLGQVGGPEKLF
. TRBV2 ASLLSSGTAF
once TRBV13 ASSPSTPRDTGELF
. TRBV19 ASSYDRNTEAF
. TRBV9 ASSDYPRFRDRGRNYGYT
. TRBV28 ACREFEASGREGETQY
. TRBV28 ASSLGGATDTQY
once TRBV6-1 ASSEVGNQPQH
. TRBV6-2/TRBV6-3 ASSYRLHTGELF
. TRBV28 ASSFWREGVFHEQF
. TRBV28 ASSLFQGTPGNTIY
. TRBV7-8 ASSLEDFGVTYEQY
. TRBV11-2 ASSPGLAGGNEQF
. TRBV5-1 ASSLGTQAFGTEAF
. TRBV28 ASSFEVYEQY
. TRBV5-5 ASSLGGRAYEQY
. TRBV24-1 ATTELESYEQY
once TRBV6-5 ASSPDRDFDTQY
. TRBV24-1 ATSDPAGRGSGELF
. TRBV27 ASSTLAGTVNTQY
. TRBV5-6 ASSLEQTQY
. TRBV16 ASSQSRSGNTIY
. TRBV4-1 ASSPGSDREDEQY
. TRBV19 ATRQGHYGYT
. TRBV14 ASSQQGYHYGYT
. TRBV7-2 ASSQGVPGELF
. TRBV2 ASSDDSNQPQH
. TRBV12-3/TRBV12-4 ATIGGGNEQF
once TRBV6-2/TRBV6-3 ASSLAYNEQF
once TRBV5-8 ATHLSGTVYGYT
. TRBV7-3 ASSQGYSGESYNEQF
. TRBV7-9 ASEGPTEAF
. TRBV6-5 ASSPRGAGAYEQY
few TRBV19 ASSKREGRVNADTQY
. TRBV9 ASSAGYPGTGGAEAF
. TRBV19 ASNSAGPDTQY
. TRBV15 ATSSDGPQH
. TRBV28 ASSLSDYGYT
. TRBV28 ASSFWGTLLSNTEAF
. TRBV6-5 ASSYGRTYNEQF
few TRBV10-2 ASLRQFNSPLH
. TRBV3-1/TRBV3-2 ASQTLGNSPLH
. TRBV28 ASSFAGSSYEQY
. TRBV27 ASSFGTGSSPLH
. TRBV7-2 ASSLIGGGNQPQH
. TRBV28 ASSPRTDTQY
. TRBV25-1 ASSGISGANVLT
. TRBV18 ASSPSETLNQPQH
. TRBV7-2 ASSLVASGGNTEAF
. TRBV3-1/TRBV3-2 ASSQDGGEETQY
. TRBV7-2 ASSLSSGMNNEQF